A single sample gave rise to the 5 T cell receptor beta chains below, sequenced in a study of CD8 T cells in Susac syndrome. Random hexamers served to reverse transcribe roughly 0.45 to 1 ug RNA. TCRdb ran MiXCR on the immunoSEQ multiplex PCR reads and lists one entry per CDR3 protein. The sample lists 100,000 to 150,000 distinct CDR3 sequences, about 93% seen once, with roughly 0.087% in the top ten. The source material was CD4+ T cells from PBMCs. The source of these receptors is a human donor in good health.

The chain couples TRBV7-2 to TRBJ1-2; 8 bases map to TRBD1. J gave up 4 bases and V 6 bases, and 7 bases lay outside the gene matches. Germline V gene sequence: CDR1 SGHTA, CDR2 FQGNSA. The CDR3 loop spans 14 amino acids. CDR3 loop: CASRTMTGAYGYTF. CDR3 in DNA: TGTGCCAGCAGAACCATGACAGGGGCCTATGGCTACACCTTC.

The chain combines TRBV20-1 with TRBJ2-5; maybe TRBD1 (5 bases). The CDR3 totals 15 residues. V was shortened by 0 bases and J by 2 bases, with 13 bases between the two germline ends. The germline V gene encodes CDR1 DFQATT and CDR2 SNEGSKA (reference sequence). Written as DNA, the CDR3 is TGCAGTGCTAGAGATCCTAGGGGAAATCAAGAGACCCAGTACTTC. Its translation: CSARDPRGNQETQYF.

This chain links TRBV11-2 with TRBJ2-3, with TRBD2 as a possible D gene (6 bases). Germline lookup yields CDR1 SGHAT and CDR2 FQNNGV. The CDR3 length is 16 residues. V lost 2 bases and J lost 0, with 12 bases in between. The CDR3, as DNA: TGTGCCAGCAGCTTATTTCTTCGGGGGAGCACAGATACGCAGTATTTT. This encodes CASSLFLRGSTDTQYF.

The CDR3 DNA reads TGCGCCAGCAGCGGTCACGGGATGAACACTGAAGCTTTCTTT. Translating it yields CASSGHGMNTEAFF. The V gene is TRBV5-1, the J gene TRBJ1-1; no clear D gene. The germline V gene encodes CDR1 SGHRS and CDR2 YFSETQ. Trimming took off 4 bases at V and 0 bases at J, with 10 bases between the two ends. The CDR3 loop spans 14 amino acids.

This chain links TRBV2 with TRBJ2-5, with TRBD1 matching 9 bases. Germline V gives CDR1 SNHLY, CDR2 FYNNEI. The CDR3 consists of 15 residues. J gave up 5 bases and V 7 bases, and 11 bases lay outside the gene matches. CDR3 residues: CASTFYRGREETQYF. CDR3 coding DNA: TGTGCCAGCACCTTTTACAGGGGGCGGGAGGAGACCCAGTACTTC.